The clone carrying this T cell receptor beta chain was observed a few times. The record originates from a study of T cells in Graves' hyperthyroidism and ophthalmopathy. Authors of the study amplified TCR beta CDR3 regions from RNA transcripts. During a first-round RT-PCR of the TCR CDR3, the HTBI primer set was used. One entry per CDR3 protein results from TCRdb running MiXCR on the multiplex PCR reads. The data contain 550,000 to 850,000 distinct CDR3 sequences, 18% of them seen just once; the ten biggest clones take up approximately 15%. Trimming left V 11 bases short and J 7 bases short, with 20 bases between. CDR3 length: 14 amino acids. Germline lookup yields CDR1 ENHRY and CDR2 SYGVKD.

The sequenced sample was blood. This TCR derives from a woman between 45 and 60 years old with Graves' hyperthyroidism that later progressed to Graves' ophthalmopathy. V is TRBV10-3 and J is TRBJ1-4, with D unclear. The CDR3 DNA reads TGTGCCCCCCAAGGGTCCTGGAGGCGTGAAAAACTGTTTTTT. Translated: CAPQGSWRREKLFF.